This record looks at one T cell receptor beta chain sequence and its context. Its antigen is as yet unknown. Germline V CDR1 and CDR2: SEHNR, FQNEAQ (reference sequence). V was trimmed by 7 bases and J by 8 bases, leaving 18 bases between them. The CDR3 is made up of 15 amino acids. PCR primers comprised 60 Vbeta and 13 Jbeta primers. This table comes from immunoSEQ multiplex PCR, and its TCRdb copy is limited to in-frame clones, with some not included. This sample's table reports about 77,000 clones. This sample was included in a study of cytomegalovirus exposure and HLA in healthy donors. Study-wide background: From HLA-typed donors, an early data release held some 80 million unique TCRs.

Study-level findings and limits: With further analysis later on, most CMV-associated TCR beta chains appeared HLA-restricted. Later on, a genetic analysis was performed. It linked a missense variant in DCLRE1C with V- and J-gene trimming of TCR beta.

The clonotype was recovered from a middle-aged man in good health and CMV-seropositive. This sequence joins TRBV7-9 and TRBJ1-6; D perhaps matches TRBD1 (6 bases). What was sequenced was PBMCs. CDR3 residues: CASTLGGGIDSPLHF. The CDR3 DNA follows: TGTGCCAGCACCCTAGGGGGGGGAATCGATTCACCCCTCCACTTT.